This TCR beta chain was captured by sequencing in a study of blood T cell repertoires in COVID-19. Background on the study: In each case, the material was cDNA or gDNA derived from T cells, B-cell-depleted T cells, or PBMCs.

In the authors' workflow: Amplifying reference gene primers gave estimates of nucleated cell counts. Profiled with immunoSEQ multiplex PCR; TCRdb holds only in-frame clones, not every one. V and J calls and clone size are copied from that table; D and trimming were computed from the DNA. The sample yields hundreds of thousands of clones, 83% seen once. With 10 bases removed from V and 9 bases from J, the gap between germline ends came to 13 bases. Germline V lookup: CDR1 MDHEN, CDR2 SYDVKM. The CDR3 sequence is 12 residues long. The receptor comes from an elderly man with acute or convalescent COVID-19. The chain recombines TRBV28 with TRBJ1-6, with D possibly TRBD1 on 5 matching bases. Specimen: peripheral blood. CDR3 sequence reads: CATVRGSSPLHF. DNA of the CDR3: TGTGCCACCGTAAGGGGCTCTTCACCCCTCCACTTT. Combining the CDR3 with reference TRBV28 and TRBJ1-6 gives the whole variable domain DVKVTQSSRYLVKRTGEKVFLECVQDMDHENMFWYRQDPGLGLRLIYFSYDVKMKEKGDIPEGYSVSREKKERFSLILESASTNQTSMYLCATVRGSSPLHFGNGTRLTVT.